This T cell receptor beta chain was sequenced for a study of blood T cell repertoires in COVID-19 (dated by TCRdb to 2018 to 2021). With respect to the entire study: Samples covering the acute and convalescent phases of COVID-19 were provided by collaborators in the United States, Italy and Spain. The samples were drawn from the first 160 participants of the ongoing ImmuneRACE study and from 950 to 1,500 subjects provided by 6 global collaborators. Where available, HLA class I and class II types were obtained from metadata supplied by the sample provider rather than from assay-based typing. The prospective study material was composed of cDNA or gDNA derived from T cells, B-cell-depleted T cells, or PBMCs. A freely available public database, intended as a resource for researchers studying the immune response to SARS-CoV-2, is where the repertoires were released. Nearly every sample came with metadata listing a de-identified subject ID, COVID-19 status, age in years and sex. Deeply sampled blood TCRbeta repertoires from subjects exposed to, actively infected with, or recovered from COVID-19 were included in the dataset. The study at large found these results: The quantity of clinical and demographic metadata differed by source and by participant and was supplied without curation.

The immunoSEQ Assay, a bias-controlled multiplex PCR, was used to amplify TCRbeta CDR3 regions from genomic DNA. Per the authors' processing: The number of nucleated cells in each sample was estimated by amplification of reference gene primers within the assay. To quantify the absolute abundance of each unique TCRbeta CDR3 rearrangement, sequence reads were collapsed and filtered. For each sample, productive Simpson clonality was calculated by taking the square root of Simpson's diversity index across productive rearrangements. TCRdb holds this immuneACCESS table with in-frame rearrangements only. Some clones are missing; in checked studies, unresolved V genes explain under half, and the rest has no known cause. V and J calls and clone size are those listed in that table; D and trimming were worked out from the DNA. For this sample the table gives over 150,000 clones, of which roughly 90% were detected only once. The top ten hold 6% to 7.5% of the sample.

The sample holds one count of this clone. Its binding antigen is unknown. Base qualities are not at hand, and no much larger clone is one base apart. From the germline V gene, CDR1 is SGHRS and CDR2 is YFSETQ. Deletion took 7 bases off V and 1 base off J, with a span of 9 bases between the germline ends. Including cysteine and phenylalanine, the CDR3 has 13 amino acids. Only the CDR3 DNA stays, 39 bases, in frame from base 1. Enrolling through a virtual design, the prospective study's participants ranged in age from roughly 18 to 100 years and lived across more than 20 United States geographic areas. To assign participants to cohorts, the prospective study relied on clinical history that participants themselves reported in a screening survey and a study questionnaire. ImmuneRACE Cohort 3 recovered participants were defined by two consecutive negative NP/OP PCR tests, healthcare professional clearance, or symptom resolution. Mobile phlebotomists in the prospective study collected whole blood, serum and a nasopharyngeal or oropharyngeal swab from every participant. Additional blood draws and questionnaires over a 2-month period could optionally be provided by prospective study participants. Before DNA extraction, prospective study blood samples were shipped either frozen or at room temperature.

The clonotype originates from a woman aged 45-65 years who had recovered from COVID-19. The rearranged chain carries TRBV5-1 and TRBJ2-1; there is no confident call for the D gene. The sequenced material came from PBMCs or T cells enriched from blood (not recorded which). The sequenced DNA: TGCGCCAGCTACTTATTATCCTACAATGAGCAGTTCTTC. This encodes CASYLLSYNEQFF.